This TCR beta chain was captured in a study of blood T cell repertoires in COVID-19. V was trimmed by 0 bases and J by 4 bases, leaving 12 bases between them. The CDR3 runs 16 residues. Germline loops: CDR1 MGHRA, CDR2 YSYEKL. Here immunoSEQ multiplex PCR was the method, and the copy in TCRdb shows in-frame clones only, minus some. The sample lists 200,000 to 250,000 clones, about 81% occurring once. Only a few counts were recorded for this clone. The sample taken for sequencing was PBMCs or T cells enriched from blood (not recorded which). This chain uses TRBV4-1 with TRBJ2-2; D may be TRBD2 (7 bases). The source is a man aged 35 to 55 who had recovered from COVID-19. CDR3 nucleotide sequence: TGCGCCAGCAGCCAAGAGGGGGGGCGCGTCACCGGGGAGCTGTTTTTT. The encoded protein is CASSQEGGRVTGELFF.